This T cell receptor beta chain was captured in a study of T cells in Graves' hyperthyroidism and ophthalmopathy. Study information: Once the initial diagnosis was made, peripheral blood was obtained before any treatment. Study-wide findings and caveats: Through a model of 13 V-J features, ophthalmopathy was separated from stable hyperthyroidism. The model identified upcoming ophthalmopathy a median roughly 6 months ahead of onset.

TCR beta CDR3 regions were amplified from RNA. With the HTBI primer set, the TCR CDR3 went through a first round of RT-PCR. TCRdb itself ran the multiplex PCR reads through MiXCR, one entry per CDR3 protein. Counted here are about 640,000 distinct CDR3 sequences, roughly 15% occurring once; the ten biggest clones make up around 13%. This CDR3 has 16 amino acids. J was trimmed by 2 bases and V by 1 base; bases with no gene match: 5. Germline V CDR1 and CDR2: LNHDA, SQIVND (reference sequence). About this clonotype: The target antigen is unknown.

Diagnostic decisions used clinical symptoms, serum thyroxine and TRAb, thyroid ultrasound and orbital computed tomography. This TCR was sampled from a woman in her 50s with Graves' ophthalmopathy. V gene TRBV19 combines with J gene TRBJ2-1; TRBD2 aligns across 7 bases. Sequenced: blood. The CDR3 DNA reads as TGTGCCAGTAGTATAGTCCCAGCGGGGACCTACAATGAGCAGTTCTTC. Its protein product is CASSIVPAGTYNEQFF.